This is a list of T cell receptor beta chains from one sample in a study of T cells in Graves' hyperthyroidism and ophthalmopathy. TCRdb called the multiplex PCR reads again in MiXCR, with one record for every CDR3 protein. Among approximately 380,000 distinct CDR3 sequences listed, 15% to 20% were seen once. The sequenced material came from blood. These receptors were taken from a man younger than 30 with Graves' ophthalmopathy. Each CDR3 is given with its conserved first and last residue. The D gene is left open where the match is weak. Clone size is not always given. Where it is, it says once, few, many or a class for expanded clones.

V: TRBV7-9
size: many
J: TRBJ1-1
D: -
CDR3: CASSLASGTGTEAFF
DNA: TGTGCCAGCAGCTTAGCGTCTGGGACGGGCACTGAAGCTTTCTTT

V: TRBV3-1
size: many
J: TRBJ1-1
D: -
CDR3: CASTEGSSGLGEAFF
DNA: TGTGCCAGCACCGAGGGGAGCTCAGGTTTAGGGGAAGCTTTCTTT

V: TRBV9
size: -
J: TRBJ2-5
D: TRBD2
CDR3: CASSVDSGGLGTQYF
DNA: TGTGCCAGCAGCGTCGACAGCGGGGGTTTAGGGACCCAGTACTTC

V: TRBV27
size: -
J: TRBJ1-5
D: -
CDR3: CASSSTFTSLGGNQPQHF
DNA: TGTGCCAGCAGTTCGACTTTCACCAGCCTCGGGGGCAATCAGCCCCAGCATTTT

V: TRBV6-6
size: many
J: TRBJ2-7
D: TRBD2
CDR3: CASSYQRGGSEQYF
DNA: TGTGCCAGCAGTTACCAGCGGGGGGGCAGCGAGCAGTACTTC

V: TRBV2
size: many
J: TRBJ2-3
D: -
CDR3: CASGDDTDTQYF
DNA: TGTGCCAGCGGGGACGACACAGATACGCAGTATTTT

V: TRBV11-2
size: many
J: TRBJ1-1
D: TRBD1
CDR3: CASSTTGQEAFF
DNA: TGTGCCAGCAGCACCACGGGACAGGAAGCTTTCTTT

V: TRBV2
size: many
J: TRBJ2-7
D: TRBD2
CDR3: CASSPLAGGHEQYF
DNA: TGTGCCAGCAGCCCACTAGCGGGGGGCCACGAGCAGTACTTC

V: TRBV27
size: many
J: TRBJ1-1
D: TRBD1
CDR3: CASSFLRDSTEAFF
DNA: TGTGCCAGCAGTTTCCTGCGGGACAGCACTGAAGCTTTCTTT

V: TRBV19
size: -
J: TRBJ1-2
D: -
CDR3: CASSMERRGGFGYTF
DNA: TGTGCCAGTAGTATGGAAAGACGAGGGGGTTTTGGCTACACCTTC

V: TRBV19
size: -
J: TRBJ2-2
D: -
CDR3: CASSHTIRGRGNTGELFF
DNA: TGTGCCAGTAGCCACACTATCCGGGGGAGAGGGAACACCGGGGAGCTGTTTTTT

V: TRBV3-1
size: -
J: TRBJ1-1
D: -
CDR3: CASSQSVDGAEAFF
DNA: TGTGCCAGCAGCCAATCAGTGGATGGGGCCGAAGCTTTCTTT

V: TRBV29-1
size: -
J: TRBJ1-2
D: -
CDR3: CSVEYPDYGYTF
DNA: TGCAGCGTTGAATATCCAGACTATGGCTACACCTTC

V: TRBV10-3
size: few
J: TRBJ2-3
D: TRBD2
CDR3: CAISENPSGGARDTQYF
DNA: TGTGCCATCAGTGAAAATCCTAGCGGGGGGGCGAGGGATACGCAGTATTTT

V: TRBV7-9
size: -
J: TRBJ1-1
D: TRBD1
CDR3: CASSSARDRGLEAFF
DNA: TGTGCCAGCAGCTCAGCCCGGGACAGGGGGCTTGAAGCTTTCTTT

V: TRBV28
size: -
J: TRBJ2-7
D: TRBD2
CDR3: CASSRPGRAYEQYF
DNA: TGTGCCAGCAGTCGCCCCGGGAGGGCCTACGAGCAGTACTTC

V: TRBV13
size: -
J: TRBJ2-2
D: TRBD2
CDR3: CASSSIAGENTGELFF
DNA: TGTGCCAGCAGCTCAATAGCGGGGGAGAACACCGGGGAGCTGTTTTTT

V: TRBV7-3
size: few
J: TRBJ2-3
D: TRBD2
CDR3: CASNLIGGGGSDTQYF
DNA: TGTGCCAGCAACTTAATCGGCGGGGGGGGCTCAGATACGCAGTATTTT

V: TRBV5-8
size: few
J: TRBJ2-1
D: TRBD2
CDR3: CASSSWARGGPNEQFF
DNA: TGTGCCAGCAGCAGTTGGGCGCGGGGGGGCCCCAATGAGCAGTTCTTC

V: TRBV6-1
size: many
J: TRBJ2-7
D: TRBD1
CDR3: CASSVPGQGIYEQYF
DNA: TGTGCCAGCAGTGTACCGGGACAGGGAATATACGAGCAGTACTTC

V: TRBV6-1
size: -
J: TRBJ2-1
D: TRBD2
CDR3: CASSQRGTGNEQFF
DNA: TGTGCCAGCAGTCAGCGGGGAACGGGGAATGAGCAGTTCTTC

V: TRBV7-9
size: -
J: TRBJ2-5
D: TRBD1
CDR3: CASSYDRQGNRGTQYF
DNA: TGTGCCAGCAGCTACGATAGACAGGGAAATCGGGGGACCCAGTACTTC

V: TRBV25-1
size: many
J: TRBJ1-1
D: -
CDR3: CASSEYNTEAFF
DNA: TGTGCCAGCAGCGAATACAACACTGAAGCTTTCTTT

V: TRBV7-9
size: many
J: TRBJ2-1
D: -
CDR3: CASSSTASYNEQFF
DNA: TGTGCCAGCAGCTCTACGGCTAGCTACAATGAGCAGTTCTTC

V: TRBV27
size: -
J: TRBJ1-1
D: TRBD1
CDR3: CAGRTGNTEAFF
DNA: TGTGCCGGGCGGACAGGGAATACTGAAGCTTTCTTT

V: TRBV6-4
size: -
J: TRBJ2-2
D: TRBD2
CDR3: CASSGTSTGELFF
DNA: TGTGCCAGCAGTGGGACTAGCACCGGGGAGCTGTTTTTT

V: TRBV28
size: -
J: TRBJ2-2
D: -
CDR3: CASSFMGNPNTGELFF
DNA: TGTGCCAGCAGTTTCATGGGCAATCCGAACACCGGGGAGCTGTTTTTT

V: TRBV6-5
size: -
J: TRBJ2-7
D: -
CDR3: CASSYSAGLSSYEQYF
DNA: TGTGCCAGCAGTTACTCGGCCGGTCTCAGCTCCTACGAGCAGTACTTC

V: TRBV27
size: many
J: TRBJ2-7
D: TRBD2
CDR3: CASSTGGYEQYF
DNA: TGTGCCAGCAGTACGGGGGGCTACGAGCAGTACTTC

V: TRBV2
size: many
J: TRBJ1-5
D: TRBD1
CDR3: CASSDRGGWSNQPQHF
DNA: TGTGCCAGCAGCGACAGGGGAGGATGGAGCAATCAGCCCCAGCATTTT

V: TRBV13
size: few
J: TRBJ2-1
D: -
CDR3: CASRRPGGEVDNEQFF
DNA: TGTGCCAGCAGGAGGCCAGGAGGGGAGGTTGACAATGAGCAGTTCTTC

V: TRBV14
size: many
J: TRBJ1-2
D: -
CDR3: CASSQAVGPTRGYTF
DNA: TGTGCCAGCAGCCAAGCGGTGGGGCCGACGCGTGGCTACACCTTC

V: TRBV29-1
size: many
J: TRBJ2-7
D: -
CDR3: CSVEGEGLYEQYF
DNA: TGCAGCGTTGAAGGTGAGGGGCTCTACGAGCAGTACTTC

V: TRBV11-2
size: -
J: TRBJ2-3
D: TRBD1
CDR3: CASSPGFGTEYF
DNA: TGTGCCAGCAGCCCCGGTTTCGGGACAGAGTATTTT

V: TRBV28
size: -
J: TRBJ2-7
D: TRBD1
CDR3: CASRPTGTGSYEQYF
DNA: TGTGCCAGCCGTCCAACCGGGACAGGGTCCTACGAGCAGTACTTC

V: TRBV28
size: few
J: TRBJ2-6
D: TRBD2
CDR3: CASGGVHPGANVLTF
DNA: TGTGCCAGCGGGGGGGTTCACCCTGGGGCCAACGTCCTGACTTTC

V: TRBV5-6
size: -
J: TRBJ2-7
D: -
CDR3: CASSLEQAGYEQYF
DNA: TGTGCCAGCAGCTTGGAACAGGCAGGCTACGAGCAGTACTTC

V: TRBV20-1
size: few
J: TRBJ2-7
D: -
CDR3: CSARARPGSYEQYF
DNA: TGCAGTGCTAGGGCAAGACCGGGCTCCTACGAGCAGTACTTC

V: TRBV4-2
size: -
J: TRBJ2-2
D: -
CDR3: CASSQGGEGAGELFF
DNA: TGTGCCAGCAGCCAAGGAGGGGAGGGGGCCGGGGAGCTGTTTTTT

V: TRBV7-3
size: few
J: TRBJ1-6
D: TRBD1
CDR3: CASSIQGTGNSPLHF
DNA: TGTGCCAGCAGCATACAAGGGACAGGGAATTCACCCCTCCACTTT

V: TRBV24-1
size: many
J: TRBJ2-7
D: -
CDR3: CATSVVEQREQYF
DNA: TGTGCCACCAGTGTAGTCGAGCAGCGGGAGCAGTACTTC

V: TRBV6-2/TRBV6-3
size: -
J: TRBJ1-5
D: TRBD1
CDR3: CASSYSTGVEANQPQHF
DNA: TGTGCCAGCAGTTACTCGACAGGGGTGGAAGCCAATCAGCCCCAGCATTTT

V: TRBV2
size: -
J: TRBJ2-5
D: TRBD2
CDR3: CAGVTSGETQYF
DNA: TGTGCCGGCGTAACTAGCGGAGAGACCCAGTACTTC

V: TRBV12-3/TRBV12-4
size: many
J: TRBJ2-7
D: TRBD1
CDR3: CASSLTGDYEQYF
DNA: TGTGCCAGCAGCCTGACAGGGGACTACGAGCAGTACTTC

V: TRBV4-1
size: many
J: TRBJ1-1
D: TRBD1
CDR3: CASSQLGQPEAFF
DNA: TGCGCCAGCAGCCAGCTGGGACAGCCTGAAGCTTTCTTT